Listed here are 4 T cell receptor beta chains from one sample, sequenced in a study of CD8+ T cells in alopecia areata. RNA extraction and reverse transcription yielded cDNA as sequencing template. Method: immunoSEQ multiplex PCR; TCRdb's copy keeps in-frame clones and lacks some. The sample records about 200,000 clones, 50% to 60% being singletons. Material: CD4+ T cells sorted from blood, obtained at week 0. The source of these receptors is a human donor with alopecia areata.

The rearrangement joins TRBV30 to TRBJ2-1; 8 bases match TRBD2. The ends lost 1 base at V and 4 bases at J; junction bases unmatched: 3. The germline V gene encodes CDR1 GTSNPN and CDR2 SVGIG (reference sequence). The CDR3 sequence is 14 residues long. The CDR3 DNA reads TGTGCCTGGAGTGGAACGGGAGGGTACAATGAGCAGTTCTTC. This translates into CAWSGTGGYNEQFF.

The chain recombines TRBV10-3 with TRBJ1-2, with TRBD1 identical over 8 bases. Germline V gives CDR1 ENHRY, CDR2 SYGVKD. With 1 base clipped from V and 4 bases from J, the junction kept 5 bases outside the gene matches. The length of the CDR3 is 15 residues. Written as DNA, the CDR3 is TGTGCCATCAGTGAGTTGGACAGGGCGGTCTATGGCTACACCTTC. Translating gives CAISELDRAVYGYTF.

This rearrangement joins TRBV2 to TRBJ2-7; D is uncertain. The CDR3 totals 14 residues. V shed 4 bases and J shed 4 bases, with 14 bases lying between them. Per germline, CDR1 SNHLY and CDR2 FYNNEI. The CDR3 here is CASSVTFMQYEQYF. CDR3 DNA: TGTGCCAGCAGTGTGACGTTTATGCAGTACGAGCAGTACTTC.

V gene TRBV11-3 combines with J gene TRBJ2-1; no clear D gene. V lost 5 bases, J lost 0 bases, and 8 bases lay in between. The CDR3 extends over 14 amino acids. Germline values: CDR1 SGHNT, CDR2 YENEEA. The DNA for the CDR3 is TGTGCCAGCAGCCCAGACGCCTCCTACAATGAGCAGTTCTTC. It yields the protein CASSPDASYNEQFF.